This TCR beta chain was documented in a study of CD8+CD57+ T cells in acquired aplastic anemia. Germline CDR1 and CDR2: MNHNY and SVGAGI (reference sequence). This CDR3 comprises 18 residues. V was pared by 4 bases and J by 0 bases, with 6 bases of the junction left unmatched. Researchers used genomic DNA as the template to profile TCR beta VDJ and CDR3. MiXCR was run by TCRdb on the reads, yielding one entry per CDR3 protein. The sample shows some 410,000 distinct CDR3 sequences, roughly 68% of them seen only once. Sequences were obtained from sorted CD4+, CD8+, or CD8+CD57+ T cells (not recorded which) from PBMCs. The chain couples TRBV6-6 to TRBJ2-5; the match to TRBD2 covers 15 bases. The sequence was obtained from a human donor in good health, serving as a control. For the CDR3, the DNA is TGTGCCAGCAGTTCCCTCGGACTAGCGGGGGGGTACCAAGAGACCCAGTACTTC. Its translation: CASSSLGLAGGYQETQYF.